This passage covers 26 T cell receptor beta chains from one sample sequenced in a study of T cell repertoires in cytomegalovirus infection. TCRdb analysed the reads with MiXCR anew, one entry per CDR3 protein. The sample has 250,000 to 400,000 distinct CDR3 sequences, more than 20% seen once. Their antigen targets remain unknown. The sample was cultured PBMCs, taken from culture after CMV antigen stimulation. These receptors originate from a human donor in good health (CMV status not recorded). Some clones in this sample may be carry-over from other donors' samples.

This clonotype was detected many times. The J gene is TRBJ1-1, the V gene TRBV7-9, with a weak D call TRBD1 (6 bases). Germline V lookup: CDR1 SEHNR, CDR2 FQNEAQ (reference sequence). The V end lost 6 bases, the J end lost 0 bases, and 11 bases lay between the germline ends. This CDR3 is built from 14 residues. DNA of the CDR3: TGTGCCAGCAGACCAAAGGGGGTGAACACTGAAGCTTTCTTT. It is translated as CASRPKGVNTEAFF.

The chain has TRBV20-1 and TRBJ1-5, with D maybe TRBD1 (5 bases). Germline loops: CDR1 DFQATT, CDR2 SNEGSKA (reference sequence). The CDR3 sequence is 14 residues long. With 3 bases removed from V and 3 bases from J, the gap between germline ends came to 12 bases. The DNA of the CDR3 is TGCAGTGCTAGTTTGGGGCCGGTCAATCAGCCCCAGCATTTT. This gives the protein CSASLGPVNQPQHF.

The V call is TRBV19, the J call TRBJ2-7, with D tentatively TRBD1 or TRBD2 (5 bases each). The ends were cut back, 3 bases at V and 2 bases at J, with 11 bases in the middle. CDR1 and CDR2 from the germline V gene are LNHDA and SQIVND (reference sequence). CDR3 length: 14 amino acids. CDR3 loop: CASSIRGPAYEQYF. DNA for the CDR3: TGTGCCAGTAGTATCCGGGGACCGGCCTACGAGCAGTACTTC.

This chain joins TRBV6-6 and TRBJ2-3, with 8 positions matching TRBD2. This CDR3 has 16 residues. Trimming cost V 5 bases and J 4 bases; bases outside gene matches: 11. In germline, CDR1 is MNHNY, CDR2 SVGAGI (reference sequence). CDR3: CASSGVTSGGADTQYF. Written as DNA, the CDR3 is TGTGCCAGCAGTGGCGTAACTAGCGGAGGGGCAGATACGCAGTATTTT.

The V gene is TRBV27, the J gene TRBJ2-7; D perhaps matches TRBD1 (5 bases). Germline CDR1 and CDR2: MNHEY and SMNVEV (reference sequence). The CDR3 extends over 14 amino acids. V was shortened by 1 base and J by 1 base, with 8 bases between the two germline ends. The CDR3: CASSLFPGSYEQYF. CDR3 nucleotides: TGTGCCAGCAGTTTATTTCCAGGGTCCTACGAGCAGTACTTC.

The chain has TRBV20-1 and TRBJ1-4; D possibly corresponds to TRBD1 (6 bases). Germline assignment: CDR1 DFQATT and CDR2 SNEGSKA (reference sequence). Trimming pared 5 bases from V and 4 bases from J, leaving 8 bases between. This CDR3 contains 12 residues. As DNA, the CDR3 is TGCAGTGCTCCCAGGGGTAATGAAAAACTGTTTTTT. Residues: CSAPRGNEKLFF.

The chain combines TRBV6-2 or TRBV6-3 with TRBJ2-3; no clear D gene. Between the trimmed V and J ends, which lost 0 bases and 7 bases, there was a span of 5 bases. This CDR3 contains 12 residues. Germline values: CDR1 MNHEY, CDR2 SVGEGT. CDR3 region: CASSYSEHTQYF. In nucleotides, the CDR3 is TGTGCCAGCAGTTACTCGGAACATACGCAGTATTTT.

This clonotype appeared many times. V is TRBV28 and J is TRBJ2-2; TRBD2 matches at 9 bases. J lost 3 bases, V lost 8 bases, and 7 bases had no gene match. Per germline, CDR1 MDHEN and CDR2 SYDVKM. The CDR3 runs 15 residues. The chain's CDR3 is CASRIAGGDTGELFF. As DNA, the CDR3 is TGTGCCAGCCGTATCGCGGGAGGGGACACCGGGGAGCTGTTTTTT.

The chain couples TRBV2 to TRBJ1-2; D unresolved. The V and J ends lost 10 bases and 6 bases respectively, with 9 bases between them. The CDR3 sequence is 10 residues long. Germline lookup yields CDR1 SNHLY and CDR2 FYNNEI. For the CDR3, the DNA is TGTGCCACCCAGAATGATGGCTACACCTTC. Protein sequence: CATQNDGYTF.

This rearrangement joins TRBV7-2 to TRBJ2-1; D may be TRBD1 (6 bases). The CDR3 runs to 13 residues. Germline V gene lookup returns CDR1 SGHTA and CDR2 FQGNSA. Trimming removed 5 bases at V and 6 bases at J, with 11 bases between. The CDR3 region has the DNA TGTGCCAGCAGCCGTATCAGGGGCAATGAGCAGTTCTTC. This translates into CASSRIRGNEQFF.

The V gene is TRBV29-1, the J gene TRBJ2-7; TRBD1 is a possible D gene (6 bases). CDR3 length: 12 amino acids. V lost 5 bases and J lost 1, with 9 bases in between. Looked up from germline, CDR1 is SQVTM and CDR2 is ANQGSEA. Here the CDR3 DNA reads TGCAGCGTTAGGGACATTTCCTACGAGCAGTACTTC. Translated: CSVRDISYEQYF.

CDR3: CASSRNSGWSYNEQFF. In DNA form, the CDR3 reads TGTGCCAGCAGTCGGAATAGCGGGTGGTCCTACAATGAGCAGTTCTTC. This rearrangement joins TRBV2 to TRBJ2-1, with 7 positions matching TRBD2. With V trimmed by 5 bases and J by 1 base, 8 bases remained unmatched. The CDR3 runs to 16 residues. Germline CDR1 reads SNHLY; CDR2 reads FYNNEI. The variable domain in full, with the rest retrieved from reference TRBV2 and TRBJ2-1, is EPEVTQTPSHQVTQMGQEVILRCVPISNHLYFYWYRQILGQKVEFLVSFYNNEISEKSEIFDDQFSVERPDGSNFTLKIRSTKLEDSAMYFCASSRNSGWSYNEQFFGPGTRLTVL.

DNA of the CDR3: TGTGCCAGCTCATCACGGGGGGGCGGGGAAAAACTGTTTTTT. Encoded protein: CASSSRGGGEKLFF. The chain uses TRBV3-1 and TRBJ1-4; tentative D call: TRBD1 (6 bases). V lost 8 bases and J 8 bases, leaving 18 bases between the germline ends. This CDR3 is 14 amino acids long. Germline V CDR1 and CDR2: LGHDT, YNNKEL (reference sequence).

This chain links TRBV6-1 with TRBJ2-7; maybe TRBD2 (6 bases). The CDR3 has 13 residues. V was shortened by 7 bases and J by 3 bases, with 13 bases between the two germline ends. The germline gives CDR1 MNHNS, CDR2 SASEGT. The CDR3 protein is CASTGLGGYEQYF. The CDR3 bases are TGTGCCAGCACCGGACTGGGGGGCTACGAGCAGTACTTC.

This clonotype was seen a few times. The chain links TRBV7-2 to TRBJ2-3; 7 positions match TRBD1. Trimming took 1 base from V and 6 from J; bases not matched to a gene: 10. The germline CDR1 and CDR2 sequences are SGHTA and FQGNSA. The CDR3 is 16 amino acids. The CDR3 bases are TGTGCCAGCAGCTTAGACCAGACAGGGACAGCCGATACGCAGTATTTT. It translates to CASSLDQTGTADTQYF.

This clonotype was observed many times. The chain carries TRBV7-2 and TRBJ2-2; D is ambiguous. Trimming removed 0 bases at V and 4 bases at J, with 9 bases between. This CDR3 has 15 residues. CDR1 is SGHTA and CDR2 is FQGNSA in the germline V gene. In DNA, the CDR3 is TGTGCCAGCAGCTTAGCCGGGTCTATCACCGGGGAGCTGTTTTTT. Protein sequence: CASSLAGSITGELFF.

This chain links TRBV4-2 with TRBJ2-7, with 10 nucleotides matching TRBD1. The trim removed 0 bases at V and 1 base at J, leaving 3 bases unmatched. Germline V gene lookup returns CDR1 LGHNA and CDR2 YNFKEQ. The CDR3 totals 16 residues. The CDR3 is CASSQETGGYSYEQYF. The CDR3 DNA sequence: TGTGCCAGCAGCCAAGAGACAGGGGGCTATTCCTACGAGCAGTACTTC.

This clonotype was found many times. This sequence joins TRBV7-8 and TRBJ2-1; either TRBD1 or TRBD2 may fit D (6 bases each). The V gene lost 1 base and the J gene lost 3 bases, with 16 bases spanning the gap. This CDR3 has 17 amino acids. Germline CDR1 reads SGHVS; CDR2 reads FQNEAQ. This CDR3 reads CASSLGNRDFYYNEQFF. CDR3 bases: TGTGCCAGCAGCTTAGGGAACAGGGACTTCTACTACAATGAGCAGTTCTTC. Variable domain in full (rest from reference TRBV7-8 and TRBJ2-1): GAGVSQSPRYKVAKRGQDVALRCDPISGHVSLFWYQQALGQGPEFLTYFQNEAQLDKSGLPSDRFFAERPEGSVSTLKIQRTQQEDSAVYLCASSLGNRDFYYNEQFFGPGTRLTVL.

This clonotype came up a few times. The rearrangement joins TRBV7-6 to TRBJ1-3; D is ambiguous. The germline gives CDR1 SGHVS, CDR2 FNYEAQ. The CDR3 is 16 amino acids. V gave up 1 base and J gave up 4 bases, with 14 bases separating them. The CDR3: CASSLGVMVAGNTIYF. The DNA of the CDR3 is TGTGCCAGCAGCTTAGGGGTCATGGTGGCAGGAAACACCATATATTTT.

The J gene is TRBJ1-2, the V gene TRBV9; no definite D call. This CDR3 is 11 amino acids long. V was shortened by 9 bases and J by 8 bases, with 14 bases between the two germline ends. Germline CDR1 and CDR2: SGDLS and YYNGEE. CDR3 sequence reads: CATLGREGYTF. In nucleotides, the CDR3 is TGTGCCACCCTAGGACGTGAAGGCTACACCTTC.

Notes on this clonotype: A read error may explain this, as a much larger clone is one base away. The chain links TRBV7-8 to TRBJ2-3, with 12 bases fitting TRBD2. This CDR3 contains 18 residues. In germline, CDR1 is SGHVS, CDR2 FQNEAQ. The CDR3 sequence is CASSLDTSGRKSKDTQYF. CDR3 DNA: TGTGCCAGCAGCTTAGATACTAGCGGGAGGAAGAGCAAAGATACGCAGTATTTT.

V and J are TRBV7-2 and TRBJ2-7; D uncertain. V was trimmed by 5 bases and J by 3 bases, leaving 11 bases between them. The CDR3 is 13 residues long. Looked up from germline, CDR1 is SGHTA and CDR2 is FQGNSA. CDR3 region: CASSNHINYEQYF. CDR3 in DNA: TGTGCCAGCAGCAACCACATAAACTACGAGCAGTACTTC.

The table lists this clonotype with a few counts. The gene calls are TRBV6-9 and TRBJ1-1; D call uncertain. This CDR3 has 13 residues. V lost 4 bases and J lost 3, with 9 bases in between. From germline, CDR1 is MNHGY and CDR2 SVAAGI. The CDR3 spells CASSLDSDTEAFF. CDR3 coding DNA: TGTGCCAGCAGTTTGGATTCGGACACTGAAGCTTTCTTT.

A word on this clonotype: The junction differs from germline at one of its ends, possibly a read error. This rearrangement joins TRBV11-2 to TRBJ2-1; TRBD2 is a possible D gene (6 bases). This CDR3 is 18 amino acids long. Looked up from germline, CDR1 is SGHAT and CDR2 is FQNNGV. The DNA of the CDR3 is TGTGCCAGCAACTTAAAATGGGCGGGAACTATCCACTACAATGAGCAGTTCTTC. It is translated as CASNLKWAGTIHYNEQFF.

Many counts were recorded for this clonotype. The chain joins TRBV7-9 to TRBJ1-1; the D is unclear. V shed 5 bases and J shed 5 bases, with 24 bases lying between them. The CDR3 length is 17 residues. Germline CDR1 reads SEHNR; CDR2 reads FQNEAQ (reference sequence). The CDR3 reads CASSPRNTLLYVTEAFF. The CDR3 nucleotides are TGTGCCAGCAGCCCAAGGAACACTTTACTCTACGTGACTGAAGCTTTCTTT.

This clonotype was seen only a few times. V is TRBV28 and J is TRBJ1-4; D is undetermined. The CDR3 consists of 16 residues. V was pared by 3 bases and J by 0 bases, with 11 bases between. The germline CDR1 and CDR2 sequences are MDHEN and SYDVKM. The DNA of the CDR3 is TGTGCCAGCAGTTTGATCGACTTCGCAACTAATGAAAAACTGTTTTTT. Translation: CASSLIDFATNEKLFF.